Listed here is a single T cell receptor beta chain. The antigen it recognizes is unknown. Per-base quality was not reported, and no clone a single base away is much larger than it. The record originates from a study of a mutant IDH1 vaccine in newly diagnosed glioma (dated by TCRdb to the early 2020s). The study in broad terms: Across visits V03 through V10, patients got a total of eight vaccinations, given in weeks 1, 3, 5, 7, 11, 15, 19 and 23. In the chemotherapy-containing groups, vaccination started alongside temozolomide cycles, whereas in patients who had radiotherapy alone it started 4-6 weeks after radiotherapy. Of the 25 to 40 patients who were treated, approximately 60% were male and roughly 38% were female, and the mean age was approximately 40 years. Prior to enrollment, patients had been given standard therapy consisting of radiotherapy alone, temozolomide alone, or radiochemotherapy with temozolomide, with the combination given to most patients. Six visits were used for peripheral blood collection: V03 (baseline), V05, V07, V10, V12 and V13. Longitudinal TCRB deep sequencing was performed for approximately 24 treated patients wherever samples were available for exploratory analyses.

Sample time point, as interpreted from the label and publication: week 5, during vaccination. Each vaccine dose, consisting of 300 ug of a 20-mer mutant IDH1 peptide in Montanide, was administered subcutaneously with topical imiquimod. Newly diagnosed WHO grade 3 or 4 IDH1-mutant astrocytomas showing loss of nuclear ATRX were present in the donors. The samples were drawn from NOA16, a multicentre, single-arm, open-label phase I trial in Germany that tested a mutant IDH1 peptide vaccine in humans for the first time. Genomic DNA for TCRB sequencing was extracted from EDTA blood using the DNeasy Blood and Tissue Kit. The receptor library was made with the immunoSEQ multiplex PCR assay. The hsTCRB Kit was used according to the manufacturer's protocol to amplify rearranged TCR beta chain sequences. An Illumina MiSeq was used to sequence the TCRB libraries. The authors' analysis ran thus. The proprietary platform of the kit vendor was used for demultiplexing, trimming and gene mapping. Sourced from immuneACCESS, this table was stored by TCRdb with only in-frame sequences that have V and J called. A share of the clones is absent; for the studies checked, an unresolved V gene accounts for under half, and the remainder has no known explanation. Clone size and V and J calls were adopted from that table, with D and trimming inferred from the DNA. The sample profile shows 50,000 or so clones; 80% to 90% of them were found once. The ten largest account for 7.4% of the sample.

Relative to germline, V is 1 base shorter and J is 0 bases shorter, with 4 bases between their ends. From the cysteine through the phenylalanine, the CDR3 covers 15 amino acids. CDR3 DNA only is kept here, 45 bases in frame from base 1. The germline V gene yields SGHVS for CDR1 and FNYEAQ for CDR2. What the study reported, not specific to this receptor: The authors noted that analyses of patient blood samples could not be reproduced because of sample limitations. Immune responses induced by the vaccine were seen in approximately 93% of patients across multiple MHC alleles. Selection of PBMC samples for TCRB deep sequencing was based on availability. No apparent relationship was observed between pseudoprogression and alterations in the top peripheral T cell clonotypes detected by TCRB sequencing.

The TCR was taken from a woman aged 45-60 years with glioma. The rearranged segments are TRBV7-6 and TRBJ2-6, with the D gene call left open. The sequenced sample was PBMCs, obtained from a glioma patient whose treatment included an IDH1 peptide vaccine. The DNA reads TGTGCCAGCAGCTTAGATTACTCTGGGGCCAACGTCCTGACTTTC. Its protein reads: CASSLDYSGANVLTF.